These 22 T cell receptor beta chains share one sample of origin, sequenced in a study of cytomegalovirus exposure and HLA in healthy donors. Produced via immunoSEQ multiplex PCR; TCRdb's table is partial and in-frame only. The data contain about 130,000 clones, around nine tenths of them seen just once; the ten biggest clones take up more than 1.5%. The sequencing input was PBMCs. The receptor source for this set is a woman between 18 and 29 years old in good health and CMV-seronegative.

The chain combines TRBV5-1 with TRBJ2-3; TRBD2 is a possible D gene (5 bases). This CDR3 is 17 amino acids long. Germline assignment: CDR1 SGHRS and CDR2 YFSETQ. V was trimmed by 1 base and J by 0 bases, leaving 15 bases between them. The CDR3 here is CASSLSRFAGSTDTQYF. The CDR3 region has the DNA TGCGCCAGCAGCTTGTCCAGGTTCGCGGGTAGCACAGATACGCAGTATTTT. Full variable domain (remainder filled in from reference TRBV5-1 and TRBJ2-3): KAGVTQTPRYLIKTRGQQVTLSCSPISGHRSVSWYQQTPGQGLQFLFEYFSETQRNKGNFPGRFSGRQFSNSRSEMNVSTLELGDSALYLCASSLSRFAGSTDTQYFGPGTRLTVL.

The V call is TRBV19, the J call TRBJ1-1; TRBD1 matches 7 bases. After removal of 7 bases from V and 0 bases from J, the junction contained 8 bases not matched to a gene. This CDR3 contains 15 residues. From germline, CDR1 is LNHDA and CDR2 SQIVND (reference sequence). As DNA, the CDR3 is TGTGCCAGTACCCCGGGACAGAACATGAACACTGAAGCTTTCTTT. It yields the protein CASTPGQNMNTEAFF.

V usage is TRBV19 and J usage is TRBJ1-1; 7 bases fit TRBD1. The CDR3 covers 13 residues. Germline V gene sequence: CDR1 LNHDA, CDR2 SQIVND (reference sequence). The ends lost 6 bases at V and 4 bases at J; junction bases unmatched: 5. CDR3 loop: CASSKTGRTEAFF. CDR3 bases: TGTGCCAGTAGCAAGACAGGGCGCACTGAAGCTTTCTTT.

This sequence joins TRBV11-3 and TRBJ2-7, with 10 positions matching TRBD2. The CDR3 totals 15 residues. The trim removed 1 base at V and 1 base at J, leaving 1 base unmatched. Germline V gene sequence: CDR1 SGHNT, CDR2 YENEEA. Here the CDR3 reads CASSLVLAGSYEQYF. The CDR3 coding sequence is TGTGCCAGCAGCTTAGTACTAGCGGGGTCCTACGAGCAGTACTTC.

The V gene is TRBV29-1, the J gene TRBJ2-7; weak D call: TRBD2 (5 bases). The CDR3 spans 12 residues. Trimming pared 6 bases from V and 5 bases from J, leaving 14 bases between. CDR1 and CDR2 (germline): SQVTM, ANQGSEA. The DNA of the CDR3 is TGCAGCGTCGAGGGCTCCGAAAACGAGCAGTACTTC. Residues: CSVEGSENEQYF.

This sequence joins TRBV29-1 and TRBJ2-7; perhaps TRBD1 as D (6 bases). Germline loops: CDR1 SQVTM, CDR2 ANQGSEA. The CDR3 totals 11 residues. With 8 bases removed from V and 6 bases from J, the gap between germline ends came to 14 bases. For the CDR3, the DNA is TGCAGCATAACCCAGGGGTCCGAGCAGTACTTC. Protein: CSITQGSEQYF.

The chain has TRBV7-9 and TRBJ2-3; a possible D gene is TRBD2 (5 bases). The CDR3 spans 16 residues. CDR1 SEHNR and CDR2 FQNEAQ come from the germline V gene (reference sequence). The V end lost 7 bases, the J end lost 4 bases, and 21 bases lay between the germline ends. The CDR3 loop reads CASTPLVGSSSDTQYF. The CDR3 DNA is TGTGCCAGCACCCCGTTAGTGGGGAGTTCATCAGATACGCAGTATTTT.

This clone was counted once. V and J are TRBV11-3 and TRBJ2-3; 8 bases are shared with TRBD1. This CDR3 contains 14 residues. The V segment lost 7 bases and the J segment 4 bases; nucleotides outside the gene matches: 7. From germline, CDR1 is SGHNT and CDR2 YENEEA. CDR3 amino acids: CASNTGQGADTQYF. The CDR3 DNA reads TGTGCCAGCAACACCGGACAGGGCGCAGATACGCAGTATTTT.

This rearrangement joins TRBV7-9 to TRBJ1-1; D is ambiguous. In germline, CDR1 is SEHNR, CDR2 FQNEAQ (reference sequence). The CDR3 spans 14 residues. Trimming took 5 bases from V and 1 from J, leaving 11 bases between them. The CDR3 coding sequence is TGTGCCAGCAGCCTTTTCGGGGAGAACACTGAAGCTTTCTTT. Residues: CASSLFGENTEAFF. Full variable domain (outside the CDR3, taken from reference TRBV7-9 and TRBJ1-1): DTGVSQNPRHKITKRGQNVTFRCDPISEHNRLYWYRQTLGQGPEFLTYFQNEAQLEKSRLLSDRFSAERPKGSFSTLEIQRTEQGDSAMYLCASSLFGENTEAFFGQGTRLTVV.

The gene calls are TRBV6-1 and TRBJ1-2; 9 bases fit TRBD1. The CDR3 has 13 residues. Germline V gene lookup returns CDR1 MNHNS and CDR2 SASEGT. After removal of 7 bases from V and 4 bases from J, the junction contained 4 bases not matched to a gene. CDR3 nucleotides: TGTGCCAGCAACAGACAGGGGGGCTATGGCTACACCTTC. This gives the protein CASNRQGGYGYTF.

The rearrangement links TRBV14 to TRBJ2-2; 10 positions agree with TRBD1. The CDR3 contains 14 residues. The germline V gene encodes CDR1 SGHDN and CDR2 FVKESK. Trimming at V came to 3 bases and at J to 6 bases, leaving 1 base not matched to a gene. CDR3 in DNA: TGTGCCAGCAGCCACGGGACAGGGGCCGGGGAGCTGTTTTTT. It codes for CASSHGTGAGELFF.

This chain connects TRBV6-5 to TRBJ1-1; D possibly corresponds to TRBD1 (6 bases). With 6 bases removed from V and 4 bases from J, the gap between germline ends came to 15 bases. Germline CDR1 and CDR2: MNHEY and SVGAGI. The length of the CDR3 is 14 residues. CDR3 in amino acids: CASRRTEFGTEAFF. The CDR3 bases are TGTGCCAGCAGACGGACAGAGTTTGGCACTGAAGCTTTCTTT.

V and J are TRBV25-1 and TRBJ2-2, with TRBD1 as a possible D gene (5 bases). This CDR3 has 13 amino acids. Germline loops: CDR1 MGHDK, CDR2 SYGVNS. Trimming removed 3 bases at V and 3 bases at J, with 5 bases between. The CDR3 sequence is CASSDRDTGELFF. The CDR3 DNA reads TGTGCCAGCAGTGACAGGGACACCGGGGAGCTGTTTTTT.

The CDR3 loop is CASTNGPYNEQFF. The CDR3 coding sequence is TGTGCCAGCACCAACGGTCCATACAATGAGCAGTTCTTC. The chain recombines TRBV6-5 with TRBJ2-1; no clear D. Germline-derived CDR1 and CDR2 are MNHEY and SVGAGI. Deletions cut 7 bases from V and 4 bases from J, with 11 bases between. This CDR3 spans 13 amino acids.

The table lists this clone with a count of one. The rearrangement joins TRBV7-8 to TRBJ2-7, with D tentatively TRBD2 (6 bases). V lost 5 bases and J 2 bases, leaving 19 bases between the germline ends. Germline CDR1 reads SGHVS; CDR2 reads FQNEAQ. This CDR3 has 16 residues. Here the CDR3 DNA reads TGTGCCAGCAGCCTAAGAGGAAGCGGGTCCACCTACGAGCAGTACTTC. This encodes CASSLRGSGSTYEQYF. Full variable domain (missing parts from reference TRBV7-8 and TRBJ2-7): GAGVSQSPRYKVAKRGQDVALRCDPISGHVSLFWYQQALGQGPEFLTYFQNEAQLDKSGLPSDRFFAERPEGSVSTLKIQRTQQEDSAVYLCASSLRGSGSTYEQYFGPGTRLTVT.

J is TRBJ2-5 and V is TRBV6-1, with TRBD2 matching 7 bases. The ends lost 3 bases at V and 1 base at J; junction bases unmatched: 2. Germline V gene data show CDR1 as MNHNS and CDR2 as SASEGT. The CDR3 consists of 14 residues. CDR3 in amino acids: CASSEGGTQETQYF. Here the CDR3 DNA reads TGTGCCAGCAGTGAGGGGGGGACCCAAGAGACCCAGTACTTC.

This rearrangement joins TRBV27 to TRBJ1-1; a possible D gene is TRBD1 (5 bases). The ends were cut back, 8 bases at V and 4 bases at J, with 14 bases in the middle. This CDR3 is 13 amino acids long. CDR1 and CDR2 from the germline V gene are MNHEY and SMNVEV (reference sequence). Here the CDR3 reads CASRHPGGTEAFF. In DNA, the CDR3 is TGTGCCAGCCGACACCCGGGGGGCACTGAAGCTTTCTTT.

The chain joins TRBV19 to TRBJ2-3; possible D gene TRBD2, 5 bases. CDR3 size: 13 residues. Germline V gene lookup returns CDR1 LNHDA and CDR2 SQIVND (reference sequence). Trimming took off 5 bases at V and 2 bases at J, with 8 bases between the two ends. CDR3 sequence (DNA): TGTGCCAGTAGTGCGACTACCACAGATACGCAGTATTTT. It specifies CASSATTTDTQYF. Drawing the rest from reference TRBV19 and TRBJ2-3, the complete variable domain is DGGITQSPKYLFRKEGQNVTLSCEQNLNHDAMYWYRQDPGQGLRLIYYSQIVNDFQKGDIAEGYSVSREKKESFPLTVTSAQKNPTAFYLCASSATTTDTQYFGPGTRLTVL.

The chain joins TRBV6-1 to TRBJ1-2; D unresolved. Looked up from germline, CDR1 is MNHNS and CDR2 is SASEGT. The ends were cut back, 4 bases at V and 7 bases at J, with 13 bases in the middle. The length of the CDR3 is 13 residues. For the CDR3, the DNA is TGTGCCAGCAGTGTTCCGCCGGTCCCTGGCTACACCTTC. This codes for CASSVPPVPGYTF.

The V and J genes are TRBV6-1 and TRBJ1-1; 8 positions agree with TRBD1. J lost 7 bases, V lost 4 bases, and 14 bases had no gene match. CDR1 and CDR2 (germline): MNHNS, SASEGT. The CDR3 covers 16 residues. This CDR3 reads CASSVEDRGRRGEAFF. CDR3 bases: TGTGCCAGCAGTGTAGAAGACAGGGGCCGAAGGGGTGAAGCTTTCTTT.

V and J are TRBV19 and TRBJ1-3; TRBD1 is a possible D gene (5 bases). Germline CDR1 and CDR2: LNHDA and SQIVND (reference sequence). Trimming stripped 7 bases from V and 0 bases from J, with 13 bases between. The CDR3 spans 15 residues. The DNA of the CDR3 is TGTGCCAGTACCCAGGGTGGTAGCTCTGGAAACACCATATATTTT. It translates to CASTQGGSSGNTIYF.

This chain connects TRBV10-3 to TRBJ2-3; possible D gene TRBD2, 7 bases. CDR3 length: 14 residues. Germline V gives CDR1 ENHRY, CDR2 SYGVKD. Trimming pared 10 bases from V and 2 bases from J, leaving 16 bases between. CDR3 DNA sequence: TGTGCCACCGCGGGGGCGGGGGTCACAGATACGCAGTATTTT. It specifies CATAGAGVTDTQYF.